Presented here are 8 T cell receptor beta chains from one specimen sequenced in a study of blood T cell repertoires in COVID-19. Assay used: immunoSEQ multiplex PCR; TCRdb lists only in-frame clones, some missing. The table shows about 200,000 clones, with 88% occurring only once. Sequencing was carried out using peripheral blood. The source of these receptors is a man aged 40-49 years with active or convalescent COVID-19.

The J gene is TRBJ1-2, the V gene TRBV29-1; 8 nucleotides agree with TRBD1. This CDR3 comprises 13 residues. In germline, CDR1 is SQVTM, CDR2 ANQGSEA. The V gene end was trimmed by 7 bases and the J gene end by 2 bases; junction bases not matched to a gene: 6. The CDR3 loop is CSATRGLNYGYTF. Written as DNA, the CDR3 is TGCAGCGCCACCAGGGGGCTCAACTATGGCTACACCTTC.

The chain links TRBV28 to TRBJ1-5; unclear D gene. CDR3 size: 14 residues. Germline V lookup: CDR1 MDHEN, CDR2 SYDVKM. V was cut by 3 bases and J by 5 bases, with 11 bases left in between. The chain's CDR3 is CASSFSQDYQPQHF. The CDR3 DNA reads TGTGCCAGCAGTTTTAGTCAGGACTATCAGCCCCAGCATTTT.

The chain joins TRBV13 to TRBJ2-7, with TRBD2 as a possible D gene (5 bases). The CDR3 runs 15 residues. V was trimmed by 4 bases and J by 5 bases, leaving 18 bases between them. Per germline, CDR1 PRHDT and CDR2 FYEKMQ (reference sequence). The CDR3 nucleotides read TGTGCCAGCAGCTACGTGGGGTCTCCCGGGAACGAGCAGTACTTC. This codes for CASSYVGSPGNEQYF.

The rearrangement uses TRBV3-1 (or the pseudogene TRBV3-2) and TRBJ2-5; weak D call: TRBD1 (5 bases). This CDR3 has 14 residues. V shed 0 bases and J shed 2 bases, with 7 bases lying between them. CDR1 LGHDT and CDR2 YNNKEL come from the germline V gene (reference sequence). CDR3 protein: CASSQDRGQETQYF. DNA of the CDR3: TGTGCCAGCAGCCAAGATAGGGGACAAGAGACCCAGTACTTC.

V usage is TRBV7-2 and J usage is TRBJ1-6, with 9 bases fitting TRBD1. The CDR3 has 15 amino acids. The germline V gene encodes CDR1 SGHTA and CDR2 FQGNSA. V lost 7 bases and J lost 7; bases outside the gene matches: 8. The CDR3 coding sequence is TGTGCCAGCACCCCACAGGGACAGGGAAATTCACCCCTCCACTTT. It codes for CASTPQGQGNSPLHF.

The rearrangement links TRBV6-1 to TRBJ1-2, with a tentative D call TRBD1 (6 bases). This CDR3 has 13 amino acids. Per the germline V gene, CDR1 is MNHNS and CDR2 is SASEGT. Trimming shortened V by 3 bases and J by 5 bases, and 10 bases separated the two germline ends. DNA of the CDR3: TGTGCCAGCAGTGATGGGGGGGCTTATGGCTACACCTTC. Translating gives CASSDGGAYGYTF.

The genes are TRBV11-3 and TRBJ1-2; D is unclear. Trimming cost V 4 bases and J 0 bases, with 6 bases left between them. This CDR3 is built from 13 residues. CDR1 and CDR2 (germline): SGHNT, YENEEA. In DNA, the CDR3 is TGTGCCAGCAGCTCCAGTGCTAACTATGGCTACACCTTC. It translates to CASSSSANYGYTF.

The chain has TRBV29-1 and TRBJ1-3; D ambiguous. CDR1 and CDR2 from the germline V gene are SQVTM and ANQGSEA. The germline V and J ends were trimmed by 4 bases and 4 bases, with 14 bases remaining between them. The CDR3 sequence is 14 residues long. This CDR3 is CSVGLGFNGNTIYF. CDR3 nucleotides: TGCAGCGTTGGTCTGGGCTTCAACGGAAACACCATATATTTT. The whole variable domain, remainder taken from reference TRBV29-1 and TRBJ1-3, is SAVISQKPSRDICQRGTSLTIQCQVDSQVTMMFWYRQQPGQSLTLIATANQGSEATYESGFVIDKFPISRPNLTFSTLTVSNMSPEDSSIYLCSVGLGFNGNTIYFGEGSWLTVV.